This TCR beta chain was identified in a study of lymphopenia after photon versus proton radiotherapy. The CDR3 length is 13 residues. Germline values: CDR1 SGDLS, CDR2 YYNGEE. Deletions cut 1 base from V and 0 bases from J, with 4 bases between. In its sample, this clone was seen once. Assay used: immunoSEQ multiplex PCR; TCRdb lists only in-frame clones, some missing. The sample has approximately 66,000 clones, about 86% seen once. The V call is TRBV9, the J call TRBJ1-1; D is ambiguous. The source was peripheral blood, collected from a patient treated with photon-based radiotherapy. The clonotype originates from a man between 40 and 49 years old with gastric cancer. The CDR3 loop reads CASSVSLNTEAFF. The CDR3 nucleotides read TGTGCCAGCAGCGTATCGTTGAACACTGAAGCTTTCTTT.